This T cell receptor beta chain derives from a study of CD4+ T cells in melanoma. Findings of the study overall: Diverse differentiation states were reported for melanoma neoantigen-specific CD4+ T cells. CD8+ T cell, macrophage and B cell function reportedly correlated with neoantigen-specific CD4+ T cells.

Comments on this clone: The antigen is undetermined.

The CDR3 length is 16 residues. From germline, CDR1 is MDHEN and CDR2 SYDVKM. The V end was cut by 4 bases, the J end by 4 bases, with 17 bases between. Data came from immunoSEQ multiplex PCR; TCRdb stores just in-frame clones and leaves some out. Among some 110,000 clones listed, around 92% were seen once. The chain has TRBV28 and TRBJ2-4; no clear D. The sample comprised peripheral blood. The receptor was isolated from a human donor with melanoma. CDR3 bases: TGTGCCAGCAGTTACCCCATTCGGTCCTCGAAAAACATTCAGTACTTC. The encoded protein is CASSYPIRSSKNIQYF.